This T cell receptor (beta chain) was identified during a study of OX40 agonist ivuxolimab in advanced cancers. General study findings and limits: Among the lowest peripheral clonal expansion occurred in 0.1-3.0 mg/kg partial responders. CD8+ T cells were the subset that, on average, had more expanded clones than CD4+.

Germline lookup yields CDR1 MNHEY and CDR2 SVGAGI. Trimming removed 5 bases from V and 5 bases from J; junction bases left unmatched: 11. The CDR3 consists of 15 residues. Sequencing used immunoSEQ multiplex PCR; TCRdb keeps in-frame clones, though not all of them. The sample lists about 47,000 clones, around nine tenths occurring once. About this clone itself: Its specificity is unknown.

This sample comprised CD4+ or CD8+ T cells sorted from blood, obtained in a trial of the OX40 agonist ivuxolimab. This receptor was obtained from an adult with an advanced solid tumor such as melanoma, head and neck, liver or kidney cancer. The chain has TRBV6-5 and TRBJ2-5, with TRBD1 matching over 7 bases. The CDR3 sequence: CASSPGQERRETQYF. Here the CDR3 DNA reads TGTGCCAGCAGTCCAGGACAGGAGAGAAGGGAGACCCAGTACTTC.